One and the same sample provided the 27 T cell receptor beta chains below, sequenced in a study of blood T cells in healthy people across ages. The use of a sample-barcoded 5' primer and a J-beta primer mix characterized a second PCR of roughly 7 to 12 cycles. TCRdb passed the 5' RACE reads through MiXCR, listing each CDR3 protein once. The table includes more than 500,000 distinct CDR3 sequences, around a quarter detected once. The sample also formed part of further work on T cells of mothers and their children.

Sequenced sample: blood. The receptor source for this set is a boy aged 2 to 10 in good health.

The CDR3 DNA reads TGTGCCAGCAGTTTCAGGGTGACAGGGGGTAATCAGCCCCAGCATTTT. Protein: CASSFRVTGGNQPQHF. The chain carries TRBV12-3 or TRBV12-4 and TRBJ1-5, with TRBD1 matching 9 bases. This CDR3 region has 16 residues. With 3 bases clipped from V and 4 bases from J, the junction kept 7 bases outside the gene matches.

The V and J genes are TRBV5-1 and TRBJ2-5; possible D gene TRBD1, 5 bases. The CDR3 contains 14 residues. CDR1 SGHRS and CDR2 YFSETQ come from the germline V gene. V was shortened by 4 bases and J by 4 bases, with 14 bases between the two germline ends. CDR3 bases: TGCGCCAGCAGCGCAGGAGTAAGGGGAGAGACCCAGTACTTC. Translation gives CASSAGVRGETQYF. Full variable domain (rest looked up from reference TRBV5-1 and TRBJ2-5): KAGVTQTPRYLIKTRGQQVTLSCSPISGHRSVSWYQQTPGQGLQFLFEYFSETQRNKGNFPGRFSGRQFSNSRSEMNVSTLELGDSALYLCASSAGVRGETQYFGPGTRLLVL.

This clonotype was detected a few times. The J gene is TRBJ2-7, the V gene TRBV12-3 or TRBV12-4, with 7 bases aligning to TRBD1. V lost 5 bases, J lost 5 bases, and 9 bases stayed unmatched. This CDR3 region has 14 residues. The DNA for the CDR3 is TGTGCCAGCAGTACTAGACAGGGTCGGAACGAGCAGTACTTC. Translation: CASSTRQGRNEQYF.

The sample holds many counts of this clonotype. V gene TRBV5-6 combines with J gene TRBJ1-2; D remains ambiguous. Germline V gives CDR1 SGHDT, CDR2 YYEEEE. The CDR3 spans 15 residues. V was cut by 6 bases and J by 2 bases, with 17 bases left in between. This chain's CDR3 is CASNRARARNYGYTF. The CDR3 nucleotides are TGTGCCAGCAACCGTGCGCGGGCACGGAACTATGGCTACACCTTC.

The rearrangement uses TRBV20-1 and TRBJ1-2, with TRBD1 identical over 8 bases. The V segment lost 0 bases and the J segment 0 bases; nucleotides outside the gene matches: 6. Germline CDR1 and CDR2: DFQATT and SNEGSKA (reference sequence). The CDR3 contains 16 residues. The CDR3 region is CSARERNRGANYGYTF. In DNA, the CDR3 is TGCAGTGCTAGAGAGCGAAACAGGGGGGCTAACTATGGCTACACCTTC.

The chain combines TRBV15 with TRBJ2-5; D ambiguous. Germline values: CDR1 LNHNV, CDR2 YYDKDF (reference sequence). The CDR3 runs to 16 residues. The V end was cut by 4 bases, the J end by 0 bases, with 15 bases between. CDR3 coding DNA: TGTGCCACCAGCACCCCTGGACGGCCTAACCAAGAGACCCAGTACTTC. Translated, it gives CATSTPGRPNQETQYF.

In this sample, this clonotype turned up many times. The CDR3 loop reads CASSYGALNYGYTF. In nucleotides, the CDR3 is TGTGCCAGCAGTTACGGGGCACTTAACTATGGCTACACCTTC. The J gene is TRBJ1-2, the V gene TRBV27; tentative D call: TRBD1 (5 bases). The CDR3 totals 14 residues. Germline V lookup: CDR1 MNHEY, CDR2 SMNVEV (reference sequence). The V and J ends lost 4 bases and 1 base respectively, with 10 bases between them.

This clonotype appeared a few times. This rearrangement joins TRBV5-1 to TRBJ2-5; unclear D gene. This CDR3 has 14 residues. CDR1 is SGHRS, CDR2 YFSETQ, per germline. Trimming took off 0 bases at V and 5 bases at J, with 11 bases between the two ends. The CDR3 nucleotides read TGCGCCAGCAGCTTGGGGGCATGGTGGGAGACCCAGTACTTC. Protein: CASSLGAWWETQYF.

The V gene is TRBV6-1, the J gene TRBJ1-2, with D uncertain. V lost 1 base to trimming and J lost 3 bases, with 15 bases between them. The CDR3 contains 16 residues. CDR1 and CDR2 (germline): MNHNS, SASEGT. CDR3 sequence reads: CASSEVSWGADYGYTF. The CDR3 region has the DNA TGTGCCAGCAGTGAAGTGTCGTGGGGTGCGGACTATGGCTACACCTTC.

The CDR3 loop reads CSARDQAGEQETQYF. CDR3 nucleotide sequence: TGCAGTGCTAGAGATCAAGCGGGGGAGCAAGAGACCCAGTACTTC. The chain combines TRBV20-1 with TRBJ2-5; 8 bases agree with TRBD2. The CDR3 runs to 15 residues. CDR1 and CDR2 from the germline V gene are DFQATT and SNEGSKA (reference sequence). Trimming took 0 bases from V and 2 from J; bases not matched to a gene: 5.

CDR3 residues: CASSFWLAGGPEGVDTQYF. The CDR3 DNA follows: TGTGCCAGCAGTTTCTGGCTAGCGGGGGGGCCTGAGGGTGTAGATACGCAGTATTTT. This chain uses TRBV12-3 or TRBV12-4 with TRBJ2-3, with 12 bases lining up with TRBD2. This CDR3 is built from 19 residues. The V segment lost 3 bases and the J segment 5 bases; nucleotides outside the gene matches: 15.

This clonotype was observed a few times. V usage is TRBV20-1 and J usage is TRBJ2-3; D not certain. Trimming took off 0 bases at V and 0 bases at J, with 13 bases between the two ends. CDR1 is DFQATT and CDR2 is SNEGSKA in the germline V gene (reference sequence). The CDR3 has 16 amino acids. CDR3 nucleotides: TGCAGTGCTAGAGATCAGGAAGCCCTAAGCACAGATACGCAGTATTTT. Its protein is CSARDQEALSTDTQYF.

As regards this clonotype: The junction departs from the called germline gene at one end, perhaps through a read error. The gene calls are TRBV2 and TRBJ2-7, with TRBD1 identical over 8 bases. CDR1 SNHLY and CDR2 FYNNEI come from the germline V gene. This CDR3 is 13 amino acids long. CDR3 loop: CASEAGGSDEQYF. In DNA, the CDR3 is TGTGCCAGCGAGGCAGGGGGCTCCGACGAGCAGTACTTC.

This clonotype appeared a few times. CDR3 loop: CAISEGTGMDRGEQYF. The DNA of the CDR3 is TGTGCCATCAGTGAGGGGACAGGAATGGACAGGGGGGAGCAGTACTTC. The chain links TRBV10-3 to TRBJ2-7, with 10 bases matching TRBD1. V shed 2 bases and J 7 bases; nucleotides not matched to a gene: 11. Germline V CDR1 and CDR2: ENHRY, SYGVKD. The CDR3 length is 16 residues.

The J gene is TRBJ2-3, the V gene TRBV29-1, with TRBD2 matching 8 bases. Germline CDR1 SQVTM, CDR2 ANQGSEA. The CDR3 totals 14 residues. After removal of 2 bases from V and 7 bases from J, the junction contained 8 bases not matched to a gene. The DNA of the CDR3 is TGCAGCGTTGAAAGGAGACTAGCGCGTCATACGCAGTATTTT. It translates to CSVERRLARHTQYF.

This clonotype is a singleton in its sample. CDR3 nucleotides: TGTGCCAGCAGTTACTCTTTCGCGGGGGGGGCCAACGTCCTGACTTTC. This sequence encodes CASSYSFAGGANVLTF. The chain recombines TRBV6-5 with TRBJ2-6, with a tentative D call TRBD2 (6 bases). This CDR3 has 16 residues. Germline CDR1 and CDR2: MNHEY and SVGAGI. V was cut by 0 bases and J by 4 bases, with 10 bases left in between.

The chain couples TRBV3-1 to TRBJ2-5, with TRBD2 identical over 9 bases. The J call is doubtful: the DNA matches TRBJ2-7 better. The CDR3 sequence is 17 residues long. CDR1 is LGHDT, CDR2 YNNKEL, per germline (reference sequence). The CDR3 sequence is CASSQDRLAGFRYEQYF. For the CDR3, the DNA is TGTGCCAGCAGCCAAGATCGGCTAGCGGGATTCCGATACGAGCAGTACTTC.

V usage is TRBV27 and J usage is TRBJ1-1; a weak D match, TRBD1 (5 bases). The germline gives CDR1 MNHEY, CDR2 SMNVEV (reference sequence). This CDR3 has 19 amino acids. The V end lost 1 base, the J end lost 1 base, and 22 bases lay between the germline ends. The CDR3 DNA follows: TGTGCCAGCAGTTTATATCCCCCTATTCCGGGACTTGAGAACACTGAAGCTTTCTTT. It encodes CASSLYPPIPGLENTEAFF.

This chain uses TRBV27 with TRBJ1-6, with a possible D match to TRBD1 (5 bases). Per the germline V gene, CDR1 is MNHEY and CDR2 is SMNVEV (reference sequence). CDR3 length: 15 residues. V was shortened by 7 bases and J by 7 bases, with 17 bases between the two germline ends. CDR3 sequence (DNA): TGTGCCAGCAAGGCGGGTCCAGGGAAAAATTCACCCCTCCACTTT. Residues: CASKAGPGKNSPLHF.

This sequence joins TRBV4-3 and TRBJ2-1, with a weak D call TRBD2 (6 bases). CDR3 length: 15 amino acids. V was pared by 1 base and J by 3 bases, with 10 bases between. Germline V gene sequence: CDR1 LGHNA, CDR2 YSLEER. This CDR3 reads CASSQGLVHYNEQFF. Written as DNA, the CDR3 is TGCGCCAGCAGCCAAGGACTAGTACACTACAATGAGCAGTTCTTC.

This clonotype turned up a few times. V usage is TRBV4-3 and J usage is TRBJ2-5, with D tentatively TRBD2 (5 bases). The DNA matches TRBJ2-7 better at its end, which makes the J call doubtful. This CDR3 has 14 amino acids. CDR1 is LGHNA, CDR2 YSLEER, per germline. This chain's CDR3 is CASSRYAGDYEQYF. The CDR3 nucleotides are TGCGCCAGCAGCCGTTACGCGGGCGACTACGAGCAGTACTTC.

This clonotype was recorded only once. The CDR3 DNA follows: TGTGCCAGCAGGGGGACGCAGAACACTGAAGCTTTCTTT. Translating gives CASRGTQNTEAFF. This chain uses TRBV3-1 with TRBJ1-1, with D tentatively TRBD1 (5 bases). The CDR3 runs 13 residues. Germline CDR1 is LGHDT and CDR2 is YNNKEL (reference sequence). Trimming left V 6 bases short and J 1 base short, with 9 bases between.

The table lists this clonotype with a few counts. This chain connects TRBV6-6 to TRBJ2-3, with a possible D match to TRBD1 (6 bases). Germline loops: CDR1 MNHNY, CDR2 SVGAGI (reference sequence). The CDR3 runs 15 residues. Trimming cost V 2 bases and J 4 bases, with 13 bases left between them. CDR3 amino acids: CASSYGQGSADTQYF. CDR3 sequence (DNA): TGTGCCAGCAGTTACGGGCAGGGGTCAGCAGATACGCAGTATTTT.

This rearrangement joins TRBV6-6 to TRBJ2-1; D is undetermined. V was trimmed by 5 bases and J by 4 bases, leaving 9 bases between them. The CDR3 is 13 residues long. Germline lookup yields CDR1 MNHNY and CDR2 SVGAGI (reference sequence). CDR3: CASSTSPYNEQFF. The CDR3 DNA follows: TGTGCCAGCAGTACATCGCCTTACAATGAGCAGTTCTTC.

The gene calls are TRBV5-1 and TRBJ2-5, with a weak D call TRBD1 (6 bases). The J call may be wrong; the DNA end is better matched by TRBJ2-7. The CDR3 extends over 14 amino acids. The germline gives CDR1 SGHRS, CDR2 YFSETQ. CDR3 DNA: TGCGCCAGCCGGGCGAACAGGGTAGACTACGAGCAGTACTTC. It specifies CASRANRVDYEQYF.

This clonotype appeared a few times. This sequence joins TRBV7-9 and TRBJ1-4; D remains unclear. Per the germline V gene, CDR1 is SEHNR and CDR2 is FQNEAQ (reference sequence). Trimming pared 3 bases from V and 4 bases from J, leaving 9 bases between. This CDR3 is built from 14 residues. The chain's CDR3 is CASSLLSGNEKLFF. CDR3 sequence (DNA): TGTGCCAGCAGCTTGTTAAGCGGTAATGAAAAACTGTTTTTT. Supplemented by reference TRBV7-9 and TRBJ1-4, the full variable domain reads DTGVSQNPRHKITKRGQNVTFRCDPISEHNRLYWYRQTLGQGPEFLTYFQNEAQLEKSRLLSDRFSAERPKGSFSTLEIQRTEQGDSAMYLCASSLLSGNEKLFFGSGTQLSVL.

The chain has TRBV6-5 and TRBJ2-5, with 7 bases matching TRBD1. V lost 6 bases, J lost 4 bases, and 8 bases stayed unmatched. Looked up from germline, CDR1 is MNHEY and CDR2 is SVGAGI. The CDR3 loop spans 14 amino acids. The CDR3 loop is CASSPGTVRETQYF. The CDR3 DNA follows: TGTGCCAGCAGCCCCGGGACAGTGAGAGAGACCCAGTACTTC.